This T cell receptor beta chain was observed in a study of blood T cell repertoires in COVID-19. Study context: COVID-19 samples from acute and convalescent phases originated in the United States, Italy and Spain.

Per germline, CDR1 LGHDT and CDR2 YNNKEL (reference sequence). This CDR3 is built from 13 residues. Trimming cost V 4 bases and J 5 bases; bases outside gene matches: 4. TCRdb's copy holds only in-frame clones and misses some; the assay was immunoSEQ multiplex PCR. This sample has about 200,000 clones, with roughly 85% found just once. This receptor was taken from an elderly woman with acute or convalescent COVID-19. The sequenced material came from peripheral blood. The genes are TRBV3-1 (or the pseudogene TRBV3-2) and TRBJ2-5; 7 nucleotides agree with TRBD1. The chain's CDR3 is CASSRQGVETQYF. The CDR3 DNA sequence: TGTGCCAGCAGCCGACAGGGAGTGGAGACCCAGTACTTC.